The sequence of this TCR beta chain was determined in a study of T cell changes during pregnancy in multiple sclerosis. The germline V and J ends were trimmed by 5 bases and 4 bases, with 14 bases remaining between them. This CDR3 has 14 amino acids. Germline loops: CDR1 SGHAT, CDR2 FQNNGV. Clones were read by immunoSEQ multiplex PCR, and TCRdb kept only the in-frame ones, dropping some. The table includes about 120,000 clones, 90% to 95% detected once. This TCR was sampled from a female donor with multiple sclerosis, enrolled in a pregnancy study. Sequencing used peripheral blood, obtained before pregnancy. V is TRBV11-2 and J is TRBJ1-1; D is undetermined. CDR3 sequence (DNA): TGTGCCAGCAGCCGGGAGAGGGTGCCCACTGAAGCTTTCTTT. Amino acids: CASSRERVPTEAFF. The full variable domain, in which reference TRBV11-2 and TRBJ1-1 provide the parts outside the CDR3, is EAGVAQSPRYKIIEKRQSVAFWCNPISGHATLYWYQQILGQGPKLLIQFQNNGVVDDSQLPKDRFSAERLKGVDSTLKIQPAKLEDSAVYLCASSRERVPTEAFFGQGTRLTVV.